This T cell receptor (beta chain) comes out of a study of blood T cell repertoires in COVID-19. Study-level background: Sample material is recorded as cDNA or gDNA derived from T cells, B-cell-depleted T cells, or PBMCs.

CDR1 is LGHNT, CDR2 FRNRAP, per germline. V lost 5 bases, J lost 4 bases, and 14 bases lay in between. The CDR3 loop spans 14 amino acids. Per the study methods: From reference gene primer amplification, estimates of nucleated cell counts were derived. The method was immunoSEQ multiplex PCR; TCRdb's version includes in-frame clones alone and lacks a portion of them. V, J and clone size derive from that table, while D and trimming were established from the DNA sequence. Here the sample spans about 140,000 clones, approximately 80% being singletons. V usage is TRBV12-5 and J usage is TRBJ1-1, with D unclear. This TCR came from a woman aged 18-29 years who had been exposed to COVID-19. Sequenced input: PBMCs or T cells enriched from blood (not recorded which). The CDR3 DNA reads as TGTGCTAGTGGTCCACCTCCTCTGAGCACTGAAGCTTTCTTT. It translates to CASGPPPLSTEAFF.